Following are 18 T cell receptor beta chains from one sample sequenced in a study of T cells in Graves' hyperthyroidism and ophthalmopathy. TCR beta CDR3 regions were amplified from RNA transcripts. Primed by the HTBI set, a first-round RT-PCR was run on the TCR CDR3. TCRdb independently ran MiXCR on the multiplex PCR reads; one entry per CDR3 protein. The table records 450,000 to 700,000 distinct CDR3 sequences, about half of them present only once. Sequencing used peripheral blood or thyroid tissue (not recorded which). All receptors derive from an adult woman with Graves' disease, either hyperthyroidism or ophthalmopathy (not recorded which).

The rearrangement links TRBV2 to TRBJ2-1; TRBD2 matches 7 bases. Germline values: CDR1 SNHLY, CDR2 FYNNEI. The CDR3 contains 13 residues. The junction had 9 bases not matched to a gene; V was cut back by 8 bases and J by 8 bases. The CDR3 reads CASVSGGRDEQFF. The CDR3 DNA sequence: TGTGCCAGCGTTTCGGGAGGACGTGATGAGCAGTTCTTC.

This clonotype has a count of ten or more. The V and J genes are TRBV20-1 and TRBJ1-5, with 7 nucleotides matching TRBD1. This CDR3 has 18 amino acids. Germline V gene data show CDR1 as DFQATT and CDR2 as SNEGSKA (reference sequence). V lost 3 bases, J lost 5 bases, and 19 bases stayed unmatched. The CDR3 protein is CSASEGPGQRRPYQPQHF. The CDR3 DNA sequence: TGCAGTGCTAGTGAGGGCCCGGGACAGCGCAGACCTTATCAGCCCCAGCATTTT.

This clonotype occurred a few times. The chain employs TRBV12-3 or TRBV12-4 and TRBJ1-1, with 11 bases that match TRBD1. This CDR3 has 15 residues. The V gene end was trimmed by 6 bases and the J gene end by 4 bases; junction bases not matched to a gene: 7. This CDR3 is CASSPGQGEITEAFF. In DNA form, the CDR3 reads TGTGCCAGCAGCCCGGGACAGGGGGAAATCACTGAAGCTTTCTTT.

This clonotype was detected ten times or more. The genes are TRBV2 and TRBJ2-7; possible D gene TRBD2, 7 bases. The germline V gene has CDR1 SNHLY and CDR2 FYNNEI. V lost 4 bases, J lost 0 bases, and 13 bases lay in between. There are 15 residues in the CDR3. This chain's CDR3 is CASSGGGASSYEQYF. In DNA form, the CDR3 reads TGTGCCAGCAGTGGTGGGGGGGCCAGCTCCTACGAGCAGTACTTC.

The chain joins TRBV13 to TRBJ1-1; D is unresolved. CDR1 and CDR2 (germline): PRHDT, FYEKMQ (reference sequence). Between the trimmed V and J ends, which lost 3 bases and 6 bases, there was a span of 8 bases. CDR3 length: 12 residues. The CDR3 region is CASSFVFSEAFF. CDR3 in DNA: TGTGCCAGCAGCTTCGTTTTTTCTGAAGCTTTCTTT.

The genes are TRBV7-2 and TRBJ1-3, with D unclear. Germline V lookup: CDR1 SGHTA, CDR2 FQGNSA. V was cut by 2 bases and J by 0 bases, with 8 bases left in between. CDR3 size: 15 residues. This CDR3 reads CASSLYLSSGNTIYF. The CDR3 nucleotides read TGTGCCAGCAGCTTATACCTCAGCTCTGGAAACACCATATATTTT.

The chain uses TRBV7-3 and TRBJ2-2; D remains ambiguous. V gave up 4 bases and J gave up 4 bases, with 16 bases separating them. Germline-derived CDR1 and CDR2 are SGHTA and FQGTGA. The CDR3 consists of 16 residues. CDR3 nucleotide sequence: TGTGCCAGCAGCTCACAAAGAGCCTCGGGCACCGGGGAGCTGTTTTTT. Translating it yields CASSSQRASGTGELFF.

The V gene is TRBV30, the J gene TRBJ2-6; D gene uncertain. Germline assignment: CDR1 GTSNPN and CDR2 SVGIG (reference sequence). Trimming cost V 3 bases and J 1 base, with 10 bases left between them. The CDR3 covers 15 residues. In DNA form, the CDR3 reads TGTGCCTGGAGGTGCTTCCCTTCTGGGGCCAACGTCCTGACTTTC. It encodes CAWRCFPSGANVLTF.

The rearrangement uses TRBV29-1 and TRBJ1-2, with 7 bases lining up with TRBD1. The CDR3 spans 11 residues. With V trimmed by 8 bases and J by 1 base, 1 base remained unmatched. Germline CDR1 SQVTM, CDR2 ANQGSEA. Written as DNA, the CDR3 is TGCAGCCGGGACAGTAACTATGGCTACACCTTC. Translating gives CSRDSNYGYTF.

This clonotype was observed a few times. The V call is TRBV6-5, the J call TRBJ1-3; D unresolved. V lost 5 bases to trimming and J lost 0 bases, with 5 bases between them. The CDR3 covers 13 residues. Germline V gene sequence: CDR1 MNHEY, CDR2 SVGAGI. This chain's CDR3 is CASSDFSGNTIYF. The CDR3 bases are TGTGCCAGCAGTGATTTCTCTGGAAACACCATATATTTT.

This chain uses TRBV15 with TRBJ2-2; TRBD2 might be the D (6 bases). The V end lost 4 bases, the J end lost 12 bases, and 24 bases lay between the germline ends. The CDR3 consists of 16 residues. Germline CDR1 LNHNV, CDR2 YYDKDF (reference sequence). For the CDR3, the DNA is TGTGCCACCAGCACCTTCGGGACTCAACTCATTGGGAAGCTGTTTTTT. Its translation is CATSTFGTQLIGKLFF.

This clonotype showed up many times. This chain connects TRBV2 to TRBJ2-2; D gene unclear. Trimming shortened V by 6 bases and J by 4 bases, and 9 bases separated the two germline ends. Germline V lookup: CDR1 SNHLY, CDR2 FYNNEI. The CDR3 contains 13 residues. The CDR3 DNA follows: TGTGCCAGCAGGGGCCCCTTCACCGGGGAGCTGTTTTTT. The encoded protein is CASRGPFTGELFF.

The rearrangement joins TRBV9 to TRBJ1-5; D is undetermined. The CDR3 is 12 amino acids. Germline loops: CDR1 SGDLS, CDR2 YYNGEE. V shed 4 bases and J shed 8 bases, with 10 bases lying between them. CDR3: CASSHPQEPQHF. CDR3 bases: TGTGCCAGCAGCCACCCCCAAGAGCCCCAGCATTTT.

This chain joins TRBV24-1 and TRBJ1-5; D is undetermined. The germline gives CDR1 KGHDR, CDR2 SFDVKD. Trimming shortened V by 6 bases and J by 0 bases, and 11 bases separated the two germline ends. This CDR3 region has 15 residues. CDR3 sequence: CATSYPDYSNQPQHF. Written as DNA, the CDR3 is TGTGCCACCAGTTACCCGGATTATAGCAATCAGCCCCAGCATTTT.

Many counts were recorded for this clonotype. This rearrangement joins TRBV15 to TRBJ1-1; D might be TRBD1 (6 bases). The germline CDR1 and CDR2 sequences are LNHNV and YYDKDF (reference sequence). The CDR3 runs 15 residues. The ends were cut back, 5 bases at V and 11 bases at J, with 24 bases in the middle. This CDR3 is CATSPEGLGGIGAFF. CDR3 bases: TGTGCCACCAGCCCAGAGGGACTCGGGGGCATTGGGGCTTTCTTT.

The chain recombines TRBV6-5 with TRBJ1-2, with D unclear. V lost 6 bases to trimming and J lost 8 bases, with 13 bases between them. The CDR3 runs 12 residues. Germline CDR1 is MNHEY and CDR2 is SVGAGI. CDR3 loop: CASSPTLSGYTF. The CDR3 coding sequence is TGTGCCAGCAGCCCAACCTTGTCGGGCTACACCTTC.

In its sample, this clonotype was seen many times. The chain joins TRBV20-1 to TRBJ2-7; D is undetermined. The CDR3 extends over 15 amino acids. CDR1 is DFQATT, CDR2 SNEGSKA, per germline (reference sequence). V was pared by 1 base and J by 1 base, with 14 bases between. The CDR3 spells CSARGRGVRSYEQYF. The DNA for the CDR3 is TGCAGTGCTAGAGGTCGTGGTGTCAGGTCCTACGAGCAGTACTTC.

CDR3 coding DNA: TGCAGTGCGGGTCTAGCGGGACAGAACCATGGCTACACCTTC. Translation: CSAGLAGQNHGYTF. The V and J genes are TRBV20-1 and TRBJ1-2; TRBD1 matches 7 bases. V shed 6 bases and J 6 bases; nucleotides not matched to a gene: 13. The CDR3 contains 14 residues. Germline CDR1 reads DFQATT; CDR2 reads SNEGSKA (reference sequence).